The rows below give T cell receptor beta chains drawn from one sample of a study of cytomegalovirus exposure and HLA in healthy donors. The assay was immunoSEQ multiplex PCR, and TCRdb's table has in-frame clones only and misses some. The sample data list under 95,000 clones. The sequencing input was PBMCs. These receptors were taken from a man between 18 and 29 years old in good health and CMV-seropositive. Each CDR3 is given with its conserved first and last residue. The D gene is left open where the match is weak. Clone sizes are given selectively: once, few, many, or a class where the clone is expanded.

D,J,length,V,size,CDR3,DNA
-,TRBJ2-5,14,TRBV6-5,-,CASSYSGRQETQYF,TGTGCCAGCAGTTACTCTGGCAGACAAGAGACCCAGTACTTC
-,TRBJ2-7,11,TRBV4-1,-,CASSPGVEQYF,TGCGCCTCGAGCCCAGGGGTTGAGCAGTACTTC
-,TRBJ2-2,15,TRBV10-3,-,CAISAYEAGTGELFF,TGTGCCATCAGTGCCTATGAAGCGGGCACCGGGGAGCTGTTTTTT
TRBD2,TRBJ2-1,15,TRBV13,-,CASSQGRGAENEQFF,TGTGCCAGCAGCCAAGGGCGGGGGGCTGAAAATGAGCAGTTCTTC
-,TRBJ2-1,15,TRBV6-6,-,CASRTSGFAYNEQFF,TGTGCCAGCAGAACATCAGGGTTCGCCTACAATGAGCAGTTCTTC
-,TRBJ1-2,13,TRBV28,-,CASRAVILYGYTF,TGTGCCAGCAGAGCGGTCATCCTCTATGGCTACACCTTC
TRBD1,TRBJ1-1,17,TRBV4-1,-,CASSRADRVGDGTEAFF,TGCGCCAGCAGCCGCGCAGACAGGGTTGGTGACGGCACTGAAGCTTTCTTT
TRBD1,TRBJ1-1,13,TRBV6-5,-,CASRSVTGGRAFF,TGTGCCAGCAGATCAGTGACAGGGGGGCGAGCTTTCTTT
-,TRBJ2-3,12,TRBV27,-,CASSFGADTQYF,TGTGCCAGCAGTTTCGGGGCAGATACGCAGTATTTT
TRBD2,TRBJ2-3,16,TRBV5-1,-,CASSQRLAGGGDTQYF,TGCGCCAGCAGCCAGAGGCTAGCGGGAGGCGGAGATACGCAGTATTTT
-,TRBJ2-2,14,TRBV11-1,-,CASSLARVSGELFF,TGTGCCAGCAGCTTAGCCAGGGTTTCCGGGGAGCTGTTTTTT
TRBD1,TRBJ2-5,16,TRBV28,-,CAIHARQGGAQETQYF,TGTGCCATCCATGCCAGACAGGGGGGAGCGCAAGAGACCCAGTACTTC
-,TRBJ1-4,15,TRBV7-8,-,CASSFLTGDNEKLFF,TGTGCCAGCAGCTTCCTGACGGGAGATAATGAAAAACTGTTTTTT
TRBD1,TRBJ1-1,17,TRBV5-8,-,CASSLWRQGASGGVAFF,TGTGCCAGCAGCTTGTGGAGACAGGGGGCGAGTGGGGGAGTAGCTTTCTTT
-,TRBJ2-5,11,TRBV20-1,-,CSDRYQETQYF,TGCAGTGACAGGTACCAAGAGACCCAGTACTTC
-,TRBJ2-2,13,TRBV19,-,CASNYGGTGELFF,TGTGCCAGTAATTATGGGGGGACCGGGGAGCTGTTTTTT
-,TRBJ1-2,15,TRBV5-1,-,CASSWLPQGFYGYTF,TGCGCCAGCAGCTGGCTTCCACAGGGATTCTATGGCTACACCTTC
-,TRBJ2-2,15,TRBV19,-,CASSILGTNTGELFF,TGTGCCAGTAGTATACTCGGGACAAACACCGGGGAGCTGTTTTTT
-,TRBJ2-4,18,TRBV21-1,-,CASSKAQGTGKAKNIQYF,TGTGCCAGCAGCAAAGCGCAGGGGACAGGGAAGGCCAAAAACATTCAGTACTTC
-,TRBJ1-1,13,TRBV5-1,-,CASSVTGLTEAFF,TGCGCCAGCAGTGTAACAGGGCTCACTGAAGCTTTCTTT
TRBD2,TRBJ2-3,14,TRBV9,-,CASKASGDADTQYF,TGTGCCAGCAAGGCTAGCGGGGATGCAGATACGCAGTATTTT
-,TRBJ2-7,14,TRBV5-1,-,CASSLGTGNYEQYF,TGCGCCAGCAGCTTGGGAACGGGAAACTACGAGCAGTACTTC
TRBD2,TRBJ2-2,18,TRBV5-1,-,CASSLEGTSGRGTGELFF,TGCGCCAGCAGCTTGGAGGGGACTAGCGGGAGAGGCACCGGGGAGCTGTTTTTT
TRBD1,TRBJ1-2,15,TRBV27,-,CASSSRTGENYGYTF,TGTGCCAGCAGTTCGAGGACAGGTGAAAACTATGGCTACACCTTC
TRBD1,TRBJ1-4,15,TRBV4-1,-,CASSQLGQGGEKLFF,TGCGCCAGCAGCCAACTTGGACAGGGGGGGGAAAAACTGTTTTTT
TRBD1,TRBJ2-7,15,TRBV5-4,-,CASSSRTGGTYEQYF,TGTGCCAGCAGCTCAAGAACAGGGGGCACCTACGAGCAGTACTTC
-,TRBJ1-2,14,TRBV6-1,-,CASSEASKNYGYTF,TGTGCCAGCAGTGAGGCCTCCAAAAACTATGGCTACACCTTC
-,TRBJ1-4,14,TRBV30,-,CAWSGGGGHEKLFF,TGTGCCTGGAGTGGGGGTGGAGGGCACGAAAAACTGTTTTTT
-,TRBJ2-7,14,TRBV6-4,-,CASNPGDSVYEQYF,TGTGCCAGCAACCCCGGAGACAGCGTCTACGAGCAGTACTTC
TRBD1,TRBJ2-5,15,TRBV5-1,-,CASSLNTGGQETQYF,TGCGCCAGCAGCTTAAACACAGGGGGCCAAGAGACCCAGTACTTC
-,TRBJ1-5,16,TRBV7-2,-,CASSLVDRNSNQPQHF,TGTGCCAGCAGCTTAGTGGACAGAAATAGCAATCAGCCCCAGCATTTT
-,TRBJ2-7,13,TRBV5-1,-,CASSLANSYEQYF,TGCGCCAGCAGCTTGGCCAACTCCTACGAGCAGTACTTC
-,TRBJ1-1,14,TRBV9,medium-sized,CASSETGMNTEAFF,TGTGCCAGCAGCGAAACAGGGATGAACACTGAAGCTTTCTTT
-,TRBJ1-5,15,TRBV7-2,-,CASSLGSQITQPQHF,TGTGCCAGCAGCTTAGGATCGCAGATAACTCAGCCCCAGCATTTT
TRBD2,TRBJ2-1,15,TRBV9,-,CASSVTSGYYNEQFF,TGTGCCAGCAGCGTTACTAGCGGCTACTACAATGAGCAGTTCTTC
-,TRBJ1-2,14,TRBV13,-,CASSPGQNNYGYTF,TGTGCCAGCAGCCCGGGACAAAACAACTATGGCTACACCTTC
-,TRBJ2-6,15,TRBV6-1,-,CASSEGGSGANVLTF,TGTGCCAGCAGTGAAGGAGGCTCTGGGGCCAACGTCCTGACTTTC
TRBD1,TRBJ1-2,14,TRBV13,-,CASSIGTGHYGYTF,TGTGCCAGCAGCATTGGGACAGGGCACTATGGCTACACCTTC
TRBD1,TRBJ2-5,13,TRBV5-1,-,CASSLGTEETQYF,TGCGCCAGCAGCCTGGGGACAGAAGAGACCCAGTACTTC
TRBD1,TRBJ1-1,16,TRBV18,-,CASSLSMDRANTEAFF,TGTGCCAGCTCATTGTCAATGGACAGGGCGAACACTGAAGCTTTCTTT
TRBD1,TRBJ1-1,15,TRBV9,-,CASSSLDRADTEAFF,TGTGCCAGCAGCTCTCTCGACAGGGCGGACACTGAAGCTTTCTTT
-,TRBJ1-5,16,TRBV10-3,-,CAIIMGQRGGNQPQHF,TGTGCCATCATCATGGGACAAAGGGGTGGCAATCAGCCCCAGCATTTT
-,TRBJ1-3,17,TRBV5-1,-,CASSPSVGGSSGNTIYF,TGCGCCAGCAGCCCCTCGGTTGGGGGGAGCTCTGGAAACACCATATATTTT
-,TRBJ2-7,13,TRBV29-1,-,CSVEQDNNYEQYF,TGCAGCGTTGAACAGGACAATAACTACGAGCAGTACTTC
TRBD1,TRBJ2-7,14,TRBV6-1,-,CASREYRDRGEQYF,TGTGCCAGTAGAGAATACCGGGACAGGGGCGAGCAGTACTTC
-,TRBJ2-7,14,TRBV2,-,CASRNRGLYYEQYF,TGTGCCAGCAGGAACCGGGGGTTATACTACGAGCAGTACTTC
-,TRBJ2-1,14,TRBV7-9,-,CASSLPGSDNEQFF,TGTGCCAGCAGCTTACCGGGTTCCGACAATGAGCAGTTCTTC
TRBD1,TRBJ1-2,15,TRBV2,-,CASSEAIGTAYGYTF,TGTGCCAGCAGTGAAGCAATCGGGACAGCTTATGGCTACACCTTC
-,TRBJ2-3,19,TRBV9,-,CASSDEGRAGAALTDTQYF,TGTGCCAGCAGCGATGAGGGGCGGGCGGGGGCCGCTCTCACAGATACGCAGTATTTT
TRBD1,TRBJ2-3,18,TRBV5-1,-,CDPSLRDRERWVTDTQYF,TGCGACCCCAGCTTGAGGGACAGGGAACGGTGGGTTACAGATACGCAGTATTTT
-,TRBJ2-7,12,TRBV5-6,-,CASSPGALEQYF,TGTGCCAGCAGCCCAGGGGCCCTCGAGCAGTACTTC
-,TRBJ1-2,13,TRBV30,-,CAWSAEAVNGYTF,TGTGCCTGGAGTGCTGAGGCCGTGAATGGCTACACCTTC
-,TRBJ1-1,13,TRBV5-8,-,CASSWNRDTEAFF,TGTGCCAGCAGCTGGAACAGAGACACTGAAGCTTTCTTT
-,TRBJ2-6,16,TRBV5-1,-,CASSIGQSPGANVLTF,TGCGCCAGCAGCATCGGACAGTCCCCTGGGGCCAACGTCCTGACTTTC
TRBD2,TRBJ2-7,18,TRBV5-6,-,CASSPRGLAGGPIDEQYF,TGTGCCAGCAGCCCCCGGGGACTAGCGGGAGGGCCTATAGACGAGCAGTACTTC
-,TRBJ1-3,15,TRBV15,-,CATSRAGGQTNTIYF,TGTGCCACCAGCAGAGCGGGGGGGCAAACAAACACCATATATTTT
-,TRBJ2-7,13,TRBV11-2,-,CASSSGTNYEQYF,TGTGCCAGCAGCTCCGGGACAAACTACGAGCAGTACTTC